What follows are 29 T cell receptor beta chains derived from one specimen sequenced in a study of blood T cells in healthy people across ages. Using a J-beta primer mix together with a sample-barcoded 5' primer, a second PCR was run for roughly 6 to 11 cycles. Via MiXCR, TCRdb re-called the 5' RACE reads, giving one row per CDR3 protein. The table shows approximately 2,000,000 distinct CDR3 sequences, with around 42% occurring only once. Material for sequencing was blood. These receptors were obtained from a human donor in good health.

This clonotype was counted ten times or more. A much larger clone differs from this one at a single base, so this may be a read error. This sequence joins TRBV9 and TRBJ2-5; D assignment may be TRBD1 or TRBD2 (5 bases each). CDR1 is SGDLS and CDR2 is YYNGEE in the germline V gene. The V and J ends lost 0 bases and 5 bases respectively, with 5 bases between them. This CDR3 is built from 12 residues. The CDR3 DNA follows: TGTGCCAGCAGCGTAGGGGGGGAGACCCAGTACTTC. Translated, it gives CASSVGGETQYF.

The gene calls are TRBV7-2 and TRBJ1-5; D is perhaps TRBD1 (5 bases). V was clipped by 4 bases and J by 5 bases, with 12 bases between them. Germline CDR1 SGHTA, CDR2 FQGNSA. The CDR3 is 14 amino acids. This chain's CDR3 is CASSYNLGDQPQHF. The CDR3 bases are TGTGCCAGCAGCTACAACCTAGGGGATCAGCCCCAGCATTTT.

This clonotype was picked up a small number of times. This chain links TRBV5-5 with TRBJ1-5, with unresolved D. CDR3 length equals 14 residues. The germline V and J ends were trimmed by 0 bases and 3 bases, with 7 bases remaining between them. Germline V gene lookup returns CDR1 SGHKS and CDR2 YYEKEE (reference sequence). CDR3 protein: CASSLATDNQPQHF. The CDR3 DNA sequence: TGTGCCAGCAGCTTGGCGACGGACAATCAGCCCCAGCATTTT.

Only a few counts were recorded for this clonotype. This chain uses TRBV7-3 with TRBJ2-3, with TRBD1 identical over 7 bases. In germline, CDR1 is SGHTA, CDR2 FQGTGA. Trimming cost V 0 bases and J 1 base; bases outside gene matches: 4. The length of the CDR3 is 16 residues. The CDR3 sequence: CASSLTSGTGTDTQYF. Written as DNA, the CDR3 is TGTGCCAGCAGCTTAACATCCGGGACAGGCACAGATACGCAGTATTTT.

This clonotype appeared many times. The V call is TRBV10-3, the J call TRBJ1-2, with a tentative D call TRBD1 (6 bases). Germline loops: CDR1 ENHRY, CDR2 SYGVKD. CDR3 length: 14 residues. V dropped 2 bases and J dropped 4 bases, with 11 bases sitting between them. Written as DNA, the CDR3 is TGTGCCATCAGTGAGCCAGGGGAGGGCTATGGCTACACCTTC. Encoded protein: CAISEPGEGYGYTF.

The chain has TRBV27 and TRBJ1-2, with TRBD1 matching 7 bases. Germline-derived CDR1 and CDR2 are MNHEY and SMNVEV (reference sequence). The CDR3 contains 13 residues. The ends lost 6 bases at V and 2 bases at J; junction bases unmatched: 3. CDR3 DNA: TGTGCCAGCAGAACGACAGGGAACTATGGCTACACCTTC. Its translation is CASRTTGNYGYTF.

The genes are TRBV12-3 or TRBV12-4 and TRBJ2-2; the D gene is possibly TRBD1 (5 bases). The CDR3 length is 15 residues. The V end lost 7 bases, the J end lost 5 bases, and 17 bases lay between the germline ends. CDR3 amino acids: CASTWGIESTGELFF. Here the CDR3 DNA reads TGTGCCAGCACCTGGGGCATAGAGTCGACCGGGGAGCTGTTTTTT.

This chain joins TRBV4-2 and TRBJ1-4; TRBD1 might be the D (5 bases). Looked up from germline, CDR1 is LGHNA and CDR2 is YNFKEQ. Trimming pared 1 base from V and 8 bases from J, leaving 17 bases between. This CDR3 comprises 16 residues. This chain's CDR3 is CASSQGVGEVKEKLFF. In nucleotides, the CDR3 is TGTGCCAGCAGCCAAGGTGTAGGGGAAGTTAAGGAAAAACTGTTTTTT.

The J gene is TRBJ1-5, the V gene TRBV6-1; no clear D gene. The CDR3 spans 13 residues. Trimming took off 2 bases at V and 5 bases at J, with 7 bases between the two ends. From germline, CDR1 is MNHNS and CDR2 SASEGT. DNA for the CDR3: TGTGCCAGCAGTGAAATTGGAGATCAGCCCCAGCATTTT. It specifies CASSEIGDQPQHF.

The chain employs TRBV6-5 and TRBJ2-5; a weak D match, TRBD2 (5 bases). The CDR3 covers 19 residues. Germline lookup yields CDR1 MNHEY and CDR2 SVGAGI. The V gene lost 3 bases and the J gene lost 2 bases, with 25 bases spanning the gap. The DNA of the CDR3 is TGTGCCAGCAGTTATAAGGCAGGCAGTCATTCAACGGGACAAGAGACCCAGTACTTC. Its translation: CASSYKAGSHSTGQETQYF.

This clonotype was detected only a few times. The chain's CDR3 is CAISGQGTNYGYTF. DNA of the CDR3: TGTGCCATCAGTGGGCAGGGGACTAACTATGGCTACACCTTC. The chain links TRBV10-3 to TRBJ1-2; tentative D call: TRBD1 (6 bases). With 4 bases removed from V and 0 bases from J, the gap between germline ends came to 9 bases. This CDR3 has 14 amino acids. Germline CDR1 and CDR2: ENHRY and SYGVKD.

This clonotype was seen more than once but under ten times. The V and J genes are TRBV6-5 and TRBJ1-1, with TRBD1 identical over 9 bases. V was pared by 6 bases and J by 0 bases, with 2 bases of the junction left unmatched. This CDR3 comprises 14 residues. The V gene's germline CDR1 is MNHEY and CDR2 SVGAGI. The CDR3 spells CASRGQGLNTEAFF. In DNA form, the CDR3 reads TGTGCCAGCAGGGGACAGGGACTGAACACTGAAGCTTTCTTT.

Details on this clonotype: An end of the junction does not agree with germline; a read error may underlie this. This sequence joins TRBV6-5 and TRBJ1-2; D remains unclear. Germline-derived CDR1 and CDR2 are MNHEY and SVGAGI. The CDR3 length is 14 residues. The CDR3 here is CASSPDWDNYDYTF. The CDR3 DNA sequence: TGTGCCAGCAGCCCCGACTGGGATAACTATGACTACACCTTC.

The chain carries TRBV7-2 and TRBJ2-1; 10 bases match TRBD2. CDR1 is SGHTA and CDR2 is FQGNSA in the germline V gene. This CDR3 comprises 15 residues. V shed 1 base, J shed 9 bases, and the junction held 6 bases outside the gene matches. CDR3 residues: CASSLELAGNGEQFF. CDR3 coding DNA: TGTGCCAGCAGCTTAGAACTAGCGGGGAACGGTGAGCAGTTCTTC.

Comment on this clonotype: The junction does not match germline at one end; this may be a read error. The CDR3 loop is CASSPGTGGSYERYF. CDR3 bases: TGTGCCAGCAGCCCAGGGACAGGGGGCTCCTACGAGCGGTACTTC. V and J are TRBV7-3 and TRBJ2-7, with 12 bases lining up with TRBD1. This CDR3 spans 15 amino acids. Germline V lookup: CDR1 SGHTA, CDR2 FQGTGA.

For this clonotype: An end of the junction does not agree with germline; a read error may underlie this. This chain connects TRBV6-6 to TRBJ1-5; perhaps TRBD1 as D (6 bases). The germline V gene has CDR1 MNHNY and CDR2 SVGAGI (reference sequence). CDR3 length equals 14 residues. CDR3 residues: CASSYGDSGQPRHF. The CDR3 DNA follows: TGTGCCAGCAGTTACGGAGACAGCGGACAGCCCCGGCATTTT.

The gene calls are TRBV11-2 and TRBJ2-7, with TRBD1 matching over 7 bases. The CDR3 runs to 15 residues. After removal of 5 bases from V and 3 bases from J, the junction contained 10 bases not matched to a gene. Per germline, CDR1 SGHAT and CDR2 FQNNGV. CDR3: CASSPWVTGLYEQYF. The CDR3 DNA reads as TGTGCCAGCAGCCCCTGGGTGACAGGGCTCTACGAGCAGTACTTC.

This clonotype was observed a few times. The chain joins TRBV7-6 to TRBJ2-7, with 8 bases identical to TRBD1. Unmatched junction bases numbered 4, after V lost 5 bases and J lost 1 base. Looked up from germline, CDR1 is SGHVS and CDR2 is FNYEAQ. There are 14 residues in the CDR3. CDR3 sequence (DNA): TGTGCCAGCAGCAATAACAGGGGGTCCTACGAGCAGTACTTC. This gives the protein CASSNNRGSYEQYF.

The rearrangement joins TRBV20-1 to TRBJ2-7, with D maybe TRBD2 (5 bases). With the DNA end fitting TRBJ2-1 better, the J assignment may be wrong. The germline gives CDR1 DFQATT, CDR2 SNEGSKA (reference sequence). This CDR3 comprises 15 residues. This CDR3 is CSAPVSDVAYNEQFF. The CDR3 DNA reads TGCAGTGCCCCTGTTAGCGATGTTGCCTACAATGAGCAGTTCTTC.

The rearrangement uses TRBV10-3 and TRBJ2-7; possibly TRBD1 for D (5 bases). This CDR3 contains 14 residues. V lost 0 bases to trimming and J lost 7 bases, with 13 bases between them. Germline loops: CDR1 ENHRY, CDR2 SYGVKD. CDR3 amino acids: CAISESGREREQYF. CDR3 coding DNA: TGTGCCATCAGTGAGTCAGGCAGGGAACGAGAGCAGTACTTC.

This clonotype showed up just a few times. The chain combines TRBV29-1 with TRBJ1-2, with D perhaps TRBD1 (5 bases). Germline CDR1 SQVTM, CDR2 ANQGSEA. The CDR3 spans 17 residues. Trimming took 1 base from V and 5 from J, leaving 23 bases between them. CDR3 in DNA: TGCAGCGTTGAAGTGGTTGGGGGTGTTCCGGGACGGTATGGCTACACCTTC. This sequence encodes CSVEVVGGVPGRYGYTF.

CDR3 region: CASSPQPGQHLSWSYEQYF. The DNA for the CDR3 is TGTGCCAGCAGTCCGCAACCGGGACAGCATTTATCCTGGTCCTACGAGCAGTACTTC. The V and J genes are TRBV27 and TRBJ2-5; 7 nucleotides align to TRBD1. The tail of the sequence fits TRBJ2-7 better, so the J call may be wrong. The CDR3 covers 19 residues. The germline V gene encodes CDR1 MNHEY and CDR2 SMNVEV (reference sequence).

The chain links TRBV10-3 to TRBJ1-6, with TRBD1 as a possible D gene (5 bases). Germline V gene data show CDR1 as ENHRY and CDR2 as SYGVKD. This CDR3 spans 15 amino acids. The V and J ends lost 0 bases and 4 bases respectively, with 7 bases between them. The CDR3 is CAISESGGYNSPLHF. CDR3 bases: TGTGCCATCAGTGAGTCGGGGGGATATAATTCACCCCTCCACTTT.

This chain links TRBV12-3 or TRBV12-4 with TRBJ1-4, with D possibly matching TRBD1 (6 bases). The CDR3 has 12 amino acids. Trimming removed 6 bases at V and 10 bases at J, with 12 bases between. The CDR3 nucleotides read TGTGCCAGCAGCCAAGGGGGGGTAAAACTGTTTTTT. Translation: CASSQGGVKLFF.

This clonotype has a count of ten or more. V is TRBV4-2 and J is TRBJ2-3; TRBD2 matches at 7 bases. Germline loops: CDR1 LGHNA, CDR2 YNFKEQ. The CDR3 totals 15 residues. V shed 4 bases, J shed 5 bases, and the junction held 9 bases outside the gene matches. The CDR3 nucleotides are TGTGCCAGCAGCCTACCCTCGAGCGGGATAGATACGCAGTATTTT. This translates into CASSLPSSGIDTQYF.

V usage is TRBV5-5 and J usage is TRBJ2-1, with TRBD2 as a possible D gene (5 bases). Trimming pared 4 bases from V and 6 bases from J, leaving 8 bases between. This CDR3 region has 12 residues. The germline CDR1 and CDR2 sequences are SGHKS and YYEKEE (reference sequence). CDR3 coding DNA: TGTGCCAGCAGCCCGGGATTCAATGAGCAGTTCTTC. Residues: CASSPGFNEQFF.

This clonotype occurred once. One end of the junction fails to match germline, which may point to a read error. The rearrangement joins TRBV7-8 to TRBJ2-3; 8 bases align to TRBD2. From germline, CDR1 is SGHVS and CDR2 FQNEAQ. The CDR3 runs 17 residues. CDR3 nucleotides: TGTGCCAGCAGCTTAGCTGTGGCGGGGGGTTTCACAGGTACGCAGTATTTT. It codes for CASSLAVAGGFTGTQYF.

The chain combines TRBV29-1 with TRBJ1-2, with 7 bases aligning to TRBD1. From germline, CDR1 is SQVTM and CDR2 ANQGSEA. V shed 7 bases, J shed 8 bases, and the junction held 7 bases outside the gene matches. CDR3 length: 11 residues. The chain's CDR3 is CSARGPGGYTF. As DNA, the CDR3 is TGCAGCGCAAGGGGGCCGGGGGGCTACACCTTC.

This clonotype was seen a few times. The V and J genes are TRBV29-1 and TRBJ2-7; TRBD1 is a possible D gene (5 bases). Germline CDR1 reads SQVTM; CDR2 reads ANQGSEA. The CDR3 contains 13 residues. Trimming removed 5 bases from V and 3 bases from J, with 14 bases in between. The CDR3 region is CSVIPTENYEQYF. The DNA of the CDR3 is TGCAGCGTTATCCCGACAGAAAACTACGAGCAGTACTTC.